The sequence of this T cell receptor beta chain was determined in a study of CD8 T cells in ankylosing spondylitis. TCRdb redid the calling of the 5' RACE reads with MiXCR, one entry per CDR3 protein. The sample holds over 700,000 distinct CDR3 sequences; roughly 20% are singletons and the top ten take around 19%. V trimming: 8 bases; J trimming: 4 bases; junction bases outside the gene matches: 8. CDR1 is MNHNS, CDR2 SASEGT, per germline. CDR3 length equals 14 residues. Points from the study as a whole: Seemingly characteristic of ankylosing spondylitis blood was a TCR beta motif consisting of fewer than 10 highly homologous variants. Disease-linked clones were CD8+ and relatively rare in peripheral blood. Disease-linked clones were reportedly significantly enriched in matched ankylosing spondylitis synovial fluid.

This clonotype showed up just a few times. Its specificity is not known. This receptor was taken from a male donor with ankylosing spondylitis. The sample comprised blood, either unsorted or a sorted T cell fraction (not recorded which). The chain employs TRBV6-1 and TRBJ2-5; 9 bases are shared with TRBD2. CDR3 in amino acids: CASQEAGGRETQYF. The CDR3 DNA reads TGTGCCAGCCAGGAAGCGGGAGGAAGAGAGACCCAGTACTTC.